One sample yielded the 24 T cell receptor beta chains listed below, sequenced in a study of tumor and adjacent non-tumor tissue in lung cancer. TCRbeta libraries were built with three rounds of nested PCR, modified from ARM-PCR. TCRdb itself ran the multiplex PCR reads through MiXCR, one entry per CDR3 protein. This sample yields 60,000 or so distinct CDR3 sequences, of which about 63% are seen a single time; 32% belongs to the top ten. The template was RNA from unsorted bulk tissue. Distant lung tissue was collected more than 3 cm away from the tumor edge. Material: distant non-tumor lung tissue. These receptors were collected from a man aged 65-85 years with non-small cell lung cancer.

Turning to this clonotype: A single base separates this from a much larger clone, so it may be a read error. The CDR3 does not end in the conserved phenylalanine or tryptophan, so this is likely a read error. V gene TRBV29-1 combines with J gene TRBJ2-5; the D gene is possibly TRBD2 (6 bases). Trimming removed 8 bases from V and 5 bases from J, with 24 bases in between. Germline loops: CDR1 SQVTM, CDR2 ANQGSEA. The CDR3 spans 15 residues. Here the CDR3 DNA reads TGCAGCAATGGGATAACGGGAGTAGATAGGGAGACCCAGTACTTA. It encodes CSNGITGVDRETQYL.

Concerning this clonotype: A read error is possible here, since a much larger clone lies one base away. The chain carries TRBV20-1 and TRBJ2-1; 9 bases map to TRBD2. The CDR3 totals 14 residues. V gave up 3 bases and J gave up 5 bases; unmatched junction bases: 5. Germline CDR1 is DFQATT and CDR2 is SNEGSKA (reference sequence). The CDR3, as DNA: TGCAGTGCTAGTCAAGGACTAGCGAACAATGAGCAGTTCTTC. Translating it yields CSASQGLANNEQFF.

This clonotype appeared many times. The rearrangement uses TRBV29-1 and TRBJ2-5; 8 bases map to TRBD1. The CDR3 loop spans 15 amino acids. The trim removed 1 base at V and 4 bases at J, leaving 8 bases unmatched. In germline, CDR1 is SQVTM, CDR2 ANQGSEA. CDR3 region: CSVEVAGGLSETQYF. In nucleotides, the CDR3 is TGCAGCGTTGAAGTCGCAGGGGGCTTGTCAGAGACCCAGTACTTC.

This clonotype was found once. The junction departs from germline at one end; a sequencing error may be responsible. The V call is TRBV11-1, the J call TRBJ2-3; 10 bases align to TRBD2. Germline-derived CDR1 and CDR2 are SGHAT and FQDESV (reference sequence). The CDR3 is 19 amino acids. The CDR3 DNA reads TGTGTCAGCAGCTTAGCGGGGCTAGCGGGGGCCCTCCTCACAGGTACACAGTATTTT. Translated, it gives CVSSLAGLAGALLTGTQYF.

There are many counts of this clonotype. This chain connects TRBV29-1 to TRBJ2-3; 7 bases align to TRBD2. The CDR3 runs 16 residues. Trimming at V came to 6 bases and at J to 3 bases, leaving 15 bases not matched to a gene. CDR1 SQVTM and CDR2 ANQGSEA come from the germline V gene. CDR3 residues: CSVPGLERDRTDTQYF. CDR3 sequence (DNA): TGCAGCGTCCCGGGATTAGAGCGGGATAGGACAGATACGCAGTATTTT.

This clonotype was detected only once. The CDR3 loop is CASSPLTQRHEQYF. CDR3 in DNA: TGTGCCAGCAGCCCCCTCACACAAAGACACGAGCAGTACTTC. This chain joins TRBV11-2 and TRBJ2-7; D gene unclear. Germline V gene data show CDR1 as SGHAT and CDR2 as FQNNGV. Trimming stripped 5 bases from V and 5 bases from J, with 16 bases between. The CDR3 is made up of 14 amino acids.

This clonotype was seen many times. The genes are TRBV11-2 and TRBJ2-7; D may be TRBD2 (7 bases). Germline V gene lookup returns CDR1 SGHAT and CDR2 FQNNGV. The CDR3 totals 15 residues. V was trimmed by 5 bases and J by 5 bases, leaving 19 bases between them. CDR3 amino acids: CASSPAGATYHEQYF. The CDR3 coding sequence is TGTGCCAGCAGCCCGGCGGGGGCCACCTACCACGAGCAGTACTTC.

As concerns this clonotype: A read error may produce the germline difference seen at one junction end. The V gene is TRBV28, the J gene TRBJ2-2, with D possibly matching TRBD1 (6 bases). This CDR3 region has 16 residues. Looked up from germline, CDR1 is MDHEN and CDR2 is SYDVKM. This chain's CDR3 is CASSFVQGKNTGELLF. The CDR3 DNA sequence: TGTGCTAGCAGTTTTGTCCAGGGGAAGAACACCGGGGAGCTGCTTTTT.

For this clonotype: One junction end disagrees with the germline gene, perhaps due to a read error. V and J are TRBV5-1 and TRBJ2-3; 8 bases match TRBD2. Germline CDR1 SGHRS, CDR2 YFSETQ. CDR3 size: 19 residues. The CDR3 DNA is TGCGCCAGCAAGGTGGCGGCTAGCTCAAAGCGGACTAGCACAGATACGCACTATTTT. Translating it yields CASKVAASSKRTSTDTHYF. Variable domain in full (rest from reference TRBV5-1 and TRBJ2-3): KAGVTQTPRYLIKTRGQQVTLSCSPISGHRSVSWYQQTPGQGLQFLFEYFSETQRNKGNFPGRFSGRQFSNSRSEMNVSTLELGDSALYLCASKVAASSKRTSTDTHYFGPGTRLTVL.

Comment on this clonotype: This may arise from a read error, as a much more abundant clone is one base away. CDR3 protein: CTSSPSSGGASDTQYF. In DNA, the CDR3 is TGCACCAGCAGCCCCTCAAGCGGGGGGGCCTCAGATACGCAGTATTTT. This chain connects TRBV4-1 to TRBJ2-3; 10 bases map to TRBD2. The CDR3 is 16 residues long. Germline V lookup: CDR1 MGHRA, CDR2 YSYEKL.

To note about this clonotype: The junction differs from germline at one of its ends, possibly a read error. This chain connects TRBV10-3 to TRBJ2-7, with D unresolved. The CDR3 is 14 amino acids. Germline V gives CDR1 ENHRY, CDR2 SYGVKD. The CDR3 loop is CAIRSDMDNYEHYF. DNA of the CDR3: TGTGCCATCAGATCTGACATGGATAACTACGAGCACTACTTC.

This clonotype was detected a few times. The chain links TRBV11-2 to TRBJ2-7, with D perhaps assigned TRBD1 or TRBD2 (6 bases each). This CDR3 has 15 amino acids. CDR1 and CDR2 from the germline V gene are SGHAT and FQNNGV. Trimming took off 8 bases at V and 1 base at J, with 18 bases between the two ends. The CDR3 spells CASYPTGGQSYEQYF. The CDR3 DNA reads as TGTGCCAGCTACCCTACCGGGGGCCAGTCCTACGAGCAGTACTTC.

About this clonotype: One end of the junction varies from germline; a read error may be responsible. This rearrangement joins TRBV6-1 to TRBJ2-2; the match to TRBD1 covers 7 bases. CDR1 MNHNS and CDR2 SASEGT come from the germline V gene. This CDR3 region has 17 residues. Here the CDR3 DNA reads TGTGCCAGCAGTGACCCCCACAGGGGAACGAACACCGGGGAGCTGCTTTTT. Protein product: CASSDPHRGTNTGELLF.

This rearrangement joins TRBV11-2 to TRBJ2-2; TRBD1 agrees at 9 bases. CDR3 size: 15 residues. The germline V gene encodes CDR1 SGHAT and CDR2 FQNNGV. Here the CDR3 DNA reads TGTACCAACAGCTTATACAGGGGGCAGGCCGGGGAGCTGTTTTTT. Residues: CTNSLYRGQAGELFF.

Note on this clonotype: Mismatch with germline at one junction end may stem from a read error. As DNA, the CDR3 is TGCGCCAGCAGGCACGGGACACTCAATCAGCCTCAGCATTTT. Protein product: CASRHGTLNQPQHF. This chain joins TRBV4-1 and TRBJ1-5, with D maybe TRBD1 (6 bases). Germline CDR1 is MGHRA and CDR2 is YSYEKL. The CDR3 runs 14 residues.

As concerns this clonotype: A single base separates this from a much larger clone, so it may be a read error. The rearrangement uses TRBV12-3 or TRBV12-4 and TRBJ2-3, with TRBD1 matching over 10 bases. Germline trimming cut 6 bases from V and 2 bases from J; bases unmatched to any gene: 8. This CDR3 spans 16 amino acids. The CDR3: CASRPLTGGFTDTQYF. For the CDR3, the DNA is TGTGCCAGCAGGCCTTTGACAGGGGGCTTCACAGATACGCAGTATTTT.

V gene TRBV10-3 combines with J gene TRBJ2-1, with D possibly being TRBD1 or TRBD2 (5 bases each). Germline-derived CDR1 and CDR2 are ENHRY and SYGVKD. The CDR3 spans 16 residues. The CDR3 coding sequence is TGTGTCTTCAGTCCTACCAGTGGCAGGGAGAACAATGAGCAGTTCTTC. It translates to CVFSPTSGRENNEQFF.

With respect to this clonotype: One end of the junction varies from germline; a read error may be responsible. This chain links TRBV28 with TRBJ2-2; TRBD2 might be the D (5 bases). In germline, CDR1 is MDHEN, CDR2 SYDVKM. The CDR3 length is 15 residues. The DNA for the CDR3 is TGTGACAGCAAATCGCATCAGCGGAGCACCGGGGAGCTGTTTTTT. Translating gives CDSKSHQRSTGELFF.

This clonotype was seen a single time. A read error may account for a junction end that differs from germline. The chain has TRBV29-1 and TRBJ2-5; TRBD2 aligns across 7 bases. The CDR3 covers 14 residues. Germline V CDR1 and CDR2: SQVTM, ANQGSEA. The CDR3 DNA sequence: TGCATCGTTGCGCTACGGGGGGTGGGGGAGACTCAGTACTTC. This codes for CIVALRGVGETQYF.

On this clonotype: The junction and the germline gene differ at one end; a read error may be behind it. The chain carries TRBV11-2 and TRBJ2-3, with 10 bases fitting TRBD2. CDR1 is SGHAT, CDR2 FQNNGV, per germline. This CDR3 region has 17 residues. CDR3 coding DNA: TGTGCCTGCAGCTTACTTGCGAGCGGGAGGGCCGTAGGTACGCAGTATTTT. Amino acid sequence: CACSLLASGRAVGTQYF.

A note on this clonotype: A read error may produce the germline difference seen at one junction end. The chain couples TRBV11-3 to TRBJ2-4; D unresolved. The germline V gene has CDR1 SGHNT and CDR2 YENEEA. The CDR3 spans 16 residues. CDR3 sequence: CASSLNKGNSKNIQCF. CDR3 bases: TGTGCCAGCAGCTTGAACAAGGGTAATTCTAAAAACATTCAGTGCTTC.

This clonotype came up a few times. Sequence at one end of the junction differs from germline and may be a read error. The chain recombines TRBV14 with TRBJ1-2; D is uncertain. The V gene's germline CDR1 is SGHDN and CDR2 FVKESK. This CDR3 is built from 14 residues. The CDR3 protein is CASNQEGSFYGYTF. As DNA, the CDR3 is TGTGCCAGCAACCAAGAAGGAAGTTTCTATGGCTACACCTTC.

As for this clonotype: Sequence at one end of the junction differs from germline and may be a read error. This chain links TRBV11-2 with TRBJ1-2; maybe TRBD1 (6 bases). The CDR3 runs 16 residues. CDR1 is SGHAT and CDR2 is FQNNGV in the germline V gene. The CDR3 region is CVSSLGGETDIYGYTF. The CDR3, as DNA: TGTGTCAGCAGCCTAGGGGGGGAGACGGATATCTATGGCTACACCTTC.

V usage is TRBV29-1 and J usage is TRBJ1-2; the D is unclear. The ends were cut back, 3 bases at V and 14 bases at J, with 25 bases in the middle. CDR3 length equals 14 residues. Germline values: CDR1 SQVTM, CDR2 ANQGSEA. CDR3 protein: CSVEGGKDRYGHTF. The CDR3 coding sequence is TGCAGCGTTGAGGGTGGAAAGGACCGCTATGGCCATACCTTC. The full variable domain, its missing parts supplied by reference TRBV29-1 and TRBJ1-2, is SAVISQKPSRDICQRGTSLTIQCQVDSQVTMMFWYRQQPGQSLTLIATANQGSEATYESGFVIDKFPISRPNLTFSTLTVSNMSPEDSSIYLCSVEGGKDRYGHTFGSGTRLTVV.